This T cell receptor (beta chain) was sequenced in a study of human T cells and chemical hapten exposure (dated by TCRdb to the early 2020s). With respect to the entire study: For sensitization, 2% DPC in acetone was applied to a 2 cm by 2 cm area of upper inner arm skin. Throughout the study period of around 25 weeks, patients also received therapeutic DPC doses to the scalp every week. Libraries were pooled for sequencing, and variation in per-sample TCR yields was attributed mainly to small differences in library volumes within the pool. The study tracked peripheral blood TCR repertoire changes in vivo during primary and secondary sensitization to the hapten diphenylcyclopropenone (DPC) in alopecia patients. Blood samples were taken from patients before sensitization (week 0) and at 2, 6 and about 24 weeks after DPC sensitization. Blood for TCR sequencing was provided by twenty-nine alopecia patients at one to four time points (pre-sensitization, 2, 6 and 24 weeks). The patient cohort, mostly female, included alopecia areata with under or over 50% scalp involvement, alopecia totalis and alopecia universalis. Patch testing was performed on the upper back with Finn chambers containing 0.01% DPC, and the patch tests were scored after 6 days according to International Contact Dermatitis Research Group standards. Broader findings and caveats from the paper: DPC sensitization did not change how many TCRs were above 1 in 1000 frequency, and no evidence was found of alterations in global repertoire structure. After repeated subsampling, changes were observed in the strength of the expansion versus patch-test correlation and in the threshold at which the correlation became significant. Compared with pre-sensitization or healthy control sets, expanded TCRs formed significantly more large CDR3 similarity clusters, which is consistent with antigen-driven responses. All patients had alopecia, a presumed autoimmune disease, so their immune response might differ from that of healthy individuals. Patch test score correlated positively with the number of PT1 expanded TCRs, reaching significance at thresholds 8, 16 and 32 but not at 4.

Library method: RACE. Sequencing took place on a NextSeq 500. During library preparation, unique molecular identifiers were attached to individual cDNA molecules so that TCRs could be counted quantitatively and reproducibly. From each blood RNA sample, both TCR alpha and TCR beta chains were sequenced. As for how the authors treated the data: The median number of TCRs per sample was 95,638, ranging from 23,224 to 690,600. The Decombinator software suite was used to annotate the V, J and CDR3 of the TCR reads. To make PS versus PT1 abundance plots, every sample was subsampled to the same number of TCRs (28,000). TCRs were defined as expanded if absent before sensitization and observed at least eight times at the 2-week time point. TCRdb applied fastp at Q25 and MiXCR to the public reads, then kept only in-frame beta chains. A single entry per CDR3 protein holds the most common genes and DNA from its merged rows. What appears here as the V and J calls and clone size reflects TCRdb's work, not the paper's. This sample is represented by 35,000 to 45,000 distinct CDR3 sequences; around 8.9% of them were singletons. The ten largest clones capture approximately 15% of the sample.

Trimming takes 8 bases off V and 5 bases off J; junction bases not matched to a gene: 7. Based on the germline V gene, the CDR1 and CDR2 sequences are SGHRS and YFSETQ. The CDR3 covers 13 residues, taking in both the cysteine and the phenylalanine. The entry retains the CDR3 DNA only, 39 bases that are in frame from base 1. This specimen's time point label, interpreted: patch test 2, 6 weeks after DPC sensitization. This specimen's treatment or condition label, interpreted: therapeutic diphenylcyclopropenone sensitization with weekly scalp DPC. At each patch-test visit, blood was drawn before the patch test was applied. Patients were eligible if aged 18 to 70, diagnosed with alopecia and judged suitable for DPC therapy, and pregnant patients were excluded. Total RNA was isolated from unfractionated whole blood collected in Tempus Blood RNA tubes. In this sample, this clonotype turned up many times. No antigen is known for it. Base qualities are not provided; no much larger clone lies one nucleotide away.

The chain couples TRBV5-1 to TRBJ2-5; 9 of the junction bases match TRBD2. The origin of this receptor is a woman aged 40 to 50 with alopecia areata. Some clones in this sample may be carry-over from other donors' samples. The starting material was whole blood, obtained in connection with sensitization to the hapten diphenylcyclopropenone (DPC). The nucleotide sequence reads as follows: TGCGCCAGTTCGCGGGGGGGTCCGGAGACCCAGTACTTC. Its translation is CASSRGGPETQYF.